The 29 T cell receptor beta chains below come from one sample, sequenced in a study of CD8+CD57+ T cells in acquired aplastic anemia. Patients selected for sequencing had displayed CD8+CD57+ cell expansion by flow cytometry. TCR beta VDJ and CDR3 profiles were obtained from a genomic DNA template. TCRdb reanalysed the reads using MiXCR and keeps one entry per CDR3 protein. In the table there are approximately 300,000 distinct CDR3 sequences, under 60% of which are singletons. Sequenced material: sorted CD4+, CD8+, or CD8+CD57+ T cells (not recorded which) from PBMCs. The receptors derive from a human donor with aplastic anemia.

This chain joins TRBV20-1 and TRBJ2-2; either TRBD1 or TRBD2 may fit D (5 bases each). Germline lookup yields CDR1 DFQATT and CDR2 SNEGSKA (reference sequence). Trimming took 4 bases from V and 0 from J, leaving 9 bases between them. The CDR3 loop spans 14 amino acids. The CDR3: CSATGTANTGELFF. The DNA for the CDR3 is TGCAGTGCTACAGGGACCGCGAACACCGGGGAGCTGTTTTTT.

The rearrangement links TRBV7-2 to TRBJ2-5; TRBD2 agrees at 7 bases. V shed 5 bases, J shed 3 bases, and the junction held 30 bases outside the gene matches. Germline V gene data show CDR1 as SGHTA and CDR2 as FQGNSA. The CDR3 totals 22 residues. The CDR3 loop is CASSLTRPGLAEGTGGKETQYF. DNA for the CDR3: TGTGCCAGCAGCCTAACTCGGCCGGGGCTAGCGGAGGGCACGGGCGGAAAAGAGACCCAGTACTTC.

This sequence joins TRBV3-1 and TRBJ1-1; D ambiguous. With 2 bases removed from V and 4 bases from J, the gap between germline ends came to 8 bases. The germline CDR1 and CDR2 sequences are LGHDT and YNNKEL (reference sequence). The CDR3 has 13 residues. The CDR3 DNA follows: TGTGCCAGCAGCCAATGGCCTTCCACTGAAGCTTTCTTT. The encoded protein is CASSQWPSTEAFF. Based on the CDR3 plus reference TRBV3-1 and TRBJ1-1, the full variable domain is DTAVSQTPKYLVTQMGNDKSIKCEQNLGHDTMYWYKQDSKKFLKIMFSYNNKELIINETVPNRFSPKSPDKAHLNLHINSLELGDSAVYFCASSQWPSTEAFFGQGTRLTVV.

The V call is TRBV9, the J call TRBJ2-1, with D possibly being TRBD1 (6 bases). The CDR3 loop spans 15 amino acids. Germline CDR1 SGDLS, CDR2 YYNGEE. Trimming removed 4 bases at V and 2 bases at J, with 13 bases between. The chain's CDR3 is CASSPRGVTYNEQFF. The CDR3 coding sequence is TGTGCCAGCAGCCCCAGGGGCGTCACCTACAATGAGCAGTTCTTC.

This chain uses TRBV19 with TRBJ1-5; D uncertain. Germline V CDR1 and CDR2: LNHDA, SQIVND (reference sequence). The CDR3 runs 15 residues. Deletions cut 9 bases from V and 2 bases from J, with 17 bases between. The DNA for the CDR3 is TGTGCCAGCAGCCAAGACCCGCAGGGCAATCAGCCCCAGCATTTT. This gives the protein CASSQDPQGNQPQHF.

A word on this clonotype: One junction end disagrees with the germline gene, perhaps due to a read error. The chain carries TRBV2 and TRBJ2-3, with 10 bases lining up with TRBD2. The CDR3 spans 15 residues. Germline CDR1 is SNHLY and CDR2 is FYNNEI. The CDR3 is CASSQAGGRTDTQYF. CDR3 sequence (DNA): TGTGCCAGCAGTCAAGCGGGAGGGCGAACAGATACGCAGTATTTT. Full variable domain (missing parts from reference TRBV2 and TRBJ2-3): EPEVTQTPSHQVTQMGQEVILRCVPISNHLYFYWYRQILGQKVEFLVSFYNNEISEKSEIFDDQFSVERPDGSNFTLKIRSTKLEDSAMYFCASSQAGGRTDTQYFGPGTRLTVL.

The gene calls are TRBV7-3 and TRBJ2-1; maybe TRBD2 (6 bases). The CDR3 runs to 17 residues. Trimming took off 6 bases at V and 0 bases at J, with 18 bases between the two ends. The germline gives CDR1 SGHTA, CDR2 FQGTGA. CDR3 region: CASSATVGGSSYNEQFF. The CDR3 DNA reads as TGTGCCAGCAGTGCAACGGTGGGGGGAAGCTCCTACAATGAGCAGTTCTTC.

This clonotype was recorded at least ten times. The chain is built from TRBV2 and TRBJ1-1; weak D call: TRBD1 (5 bases). The ends were cut back, 0 bases at V and 4 bases at J, with 12 bases in the middle. CDR3 length: 15 amino acids. Germline V gives CDR1 SNHLY, CDR2 FYNNEI. The CDR3 protein is CASSEAPRDGTEAFF. Here the CDR3 DNA reads TGTGCCAGCAGTGAAGCTCCCAGGGATGGCACTGAAGCTTTCTTT. Combining the CDR3 with reference TRBV2 and TRBJ1-1 gives the whole variable domain EPEVTQTPSHQVTQMGQEVILRCVPISNHLYFYWYRQILGQKVEFLVSFYNNEISEKSEIFDDQFSVERPDGSNFTLKIRSTKLEDSAMYFCASSEAPRDGTEAFFGQGTRLTVV.

J is TRBJ2-3 and V is TRBV7-2; possible D gene TRBD2, 7 bases. Trimming took 5 bases from V and 5 from J, leaving 17 bases between them. The CDR3 loop spans 15 amino acids. Germline CDR1 is SGHTA and CDR2 is FQGNSA. This chain's CDR3 is CASSHEGGRVDTQYF. CDR3 nucleotides: TGTGCCAGCAGCCATGAGGGGGGGCGCGTAGATACGCAGTATTTT.

This clonotype has at least ten counts. In DNA form, the CDR3 reads TGCAGTGCTAGAGAGGGGCGGGAGCAGTTCTTC. Translated: CSAREGREQFF. The chain links TRBV20-1 to TRBJ2-1; tentatively, D is TRBD1 (5 bases). This CDR3 is 11 amino acids long. Per germline, CDR1 DFQATT and CDR2 SNEGSKA (reference sequence). V was shortened by 0 bases and J by 10 bases, with 7 bases between the two germline ends.

The chain employs TRBV9 and TRBJ2-5, with TRBD1 identical over 12 bases. Germline V gene data show CDR1 as SGDLS and CDR2 as YYNGEE. The CDR3 has 15 residues. J gave up 5 bases and V 5 bases, and 7 bases lay outside the gene matches. DNA of the CDR3: TGTGCCAGCAGTCCCGGGACAGGGGGCCGGGAGACCCAGTACTTC. Its protein product is CASSPGTGGRETQYF.

Of note for this clonotype: Compared with germline, one end of the junction differs, possibly owing to a read error. V is TRBV7-3 and J is TRBJ2-7; D may correspond to TRBD1 or TRBD2 (6 bases each). The CDR3 loop spans 15 amino acids. Germline loops: CDR1 SGHTA, CDR2 FQGTGA. The CDR3 DNA sequence: TGCGCCAGCAGCTCTGGGGGGCACACTTCCTACGAGCAGTACTTC. Amino acid sequence: CASSSGGHTSYEQYF.

As to this clonotype: In this CDR3 the conserved last residue, phenylalanine or tryptophan, is missing, so a read error is likely. The chain's CDR3 is CSMLGTSGGPYEQYL. CDR3 DNA sequence: TGCAGTATGCTTGGGACTAGCGGGGGTCCCTACGAGCAGTACCTC. This chain joins TRBV20-1 and TRBJ2-7, with 14 bases fitting TRBD2. Germline CDR1 and CDR2: DFQATT and SNEGSKA (reference sequence). The CDR3 is 15 amino acids. The ends lost 8 bases at V and 2 bases at J; junction bases unmatched: 8.

The sample holds many counts of this clonotype. The V and J genes are TRBV14 and TRBJ1-1; tentative D call: TRBD1 (5 bases). Trimming left V 4 bases short and J 1 base short, with 13 bases between. The germline CDR1 and CDR2 sequences are SGHDN and FVKESK. This CDR3 is 15 amino acids long. CDR3 amino acids: CASSRTGTRNTEAFF. The CDR3 DNA is TGTGCCAGCAGCCGAACGGGGACCCGGAACACTGAAGCTTTCTTT.

The sample holds one count of this clonotype. The gene calls are TRBV7-9 and TRBJ1-6; 12 bases fit TRBD1. V dropped 5 bases and J dropped 10; count of bases not matched to a gene: 6. Germline assignment: CDR1 SEHNR and CDR2 FQNEAQ (reference sequence). This CDR3 has 15 amino acids. The CDR3 reads CASSHDGTGGSPLHF. CDR3 sequence (DNA): TGTGCCAGCAGCCACGATGGGACAGGGGGCTCACCCCTCCACTTT.

This chain uses TRBV13 with TRBJ1-6; D is perhaps TRBD1 (5 bases). Germline assignment: CDR1 PRHDT and CDR2 FYEKMQ (reference sequence). This CDR3 has 15 amino acids. Deletions cut 0 bases from V and 8 bases from J, with 11 bases between. DNA of the CDR3: TGTGCCAGCAGCTTAGGTCCGGGGGTCGATTCACCCCTCCACTTT. This gives the protein CASSLGPGVDSPLHF.

The V call is TRBV2, the J call TRBJ1-5; D is unclear. With 0 bases removed from V and 4 bases from J, the gap between germline ends came to 19 bases. Germline CDR1 reads SNHLY; CDR2 reads FYNNEI. The length of the CDR3 is 18 residues. This CDR3 reads CASSEALQVVMDNQPQHF. The CDR3 DNA is TGTGCCAGCAGTGAAGCGCTTCAGGTTGTAATGGATAATCAGCCCCAGCATTTT. The full variable domain, with the rest looked up from reference TRBV2 and TRBJ1-5, is EPEVTQTPSHQVTQMGQEVILRCVPISNHLYFYWYRQILGQKVEFLVSFYNNEISEKSEIFDDQFSVERPDGSNFTLKIRSTKLEDSAMYFCASSEALQVVMDNQPQHFGDGTRLSIL.

This clonotype was recorded at least ten times. V and J are TRBV5-8 and TRBJ1-2, with 8 bases that match TRBD1. The CDR3 runs to 15 residues. Germline loops: CDR1 SGHTS, CDR2 YDEGEE. The J segment lost 4 bases and the V segment lost 4 bases, leaving 9 bases of the junction unmatched. Here the CDR3 reads CASSTRGQGAYGYTF. CDR3 DNA sequence: TGTGCCAGCAGCACCCGTGGACAGGGAGCCTATGGCTACACCTTC.

The chain is built from TRBV2 and TRBJ1-1, with D unresolved. Germline assignment: CDR1 SNHLY and CDR2 FYNNEI. V was shortened by 1 base and J by 7 bases, with 10 bases between the two germline ends. The CDR3 covers 13 residues. CDR3 protein: CASSEGLLYEAFF. The CDR3, as DNA: TGTGCCAGCAGTGAAGGATTGCTGTATGAAGCTTTCTTT.

This chain connects TRBV5-1 to TRBJ1-6, with TRBD1 identical over 8 bases. The CDR3 length is 15 residues. Trimming took 0 bases from V and 13 from J; bases not matched to a gene: 9. Germline loops: CDR1 SGHRS, CDR2 YFSETQ. CDR3 in DNA: TGCGCCAGCAGCTTGGCTAGCGGACAGGGCCATCCCCTCCACTTT. Residues: CASSLASGQGHPLHF.

The chain combines TRBV2 with TRBJ1-4, with 8 bases that match TRBD1. This CDR3 comprises 13 residues. Per the germline V gene, CDR1 is SNHLY and CDR2 is FYNNEI. Trimming took 6 bases from V and 5 from J; bases not matched to a gene: 2. CDR3 region: CASRWTGNEKLFF. The DNA for the CDR3 is TGTGCCAGCAGGTGGACAGGGAATGAAAAACTGTTTTTT. The entire variable domain, with the rest obtained from reference TRBV2 and TRBJ1-4, is as follows: EPEVTQTPSHQVTQMGQEVILRCVPISNHLYFYWYRQILGQKVEFLVSFYNNEISEKSEIFDDQFSVERPDGSNFTLKIRSTKLEDSAMYFCASRWTGNEKLFFGSGTQLSVL.

This clonotype has only one observation. The rearrangement joins TRBV7-9 to TRBJ1-2; 11 bases match TRBD1. CDR1 SEHNR and CDR2 FQNEAQ come from the germline V gene (reference sequence). The V and J ends lost 4 bases and 1 base, in that order; junction bases with no gene match: 2. The CDR3 has 15 amino acids. The CDR3 nucleotides are TGTGCCAGCAGCTCCGGGACAGGGGGTAACTATGGCTACACCTTC. Its protein is CASSSGTGGNYGYTF.

In its sample, this clonotype was seen once. The chain combines TRBV19 with TRBJ2-7; D is perhaps TRBD2 (6 bases). Germline values: CDR1 LNHDA, CDR2 SQIVND (reference sequence). Trimming took 5 bases from V and 3 from J, leaving 14 bases between them. The CDR3 has 14 amino acids. Here the CDR3 reads CASSLGGLYYEQYF. The CDR3 DNA reads TGTGCCAGTAGTTTGGGGGGACTTTACTACGAGCAGTACTTC.

Regarding this clonotype: A read error may account for a junction end that differs from germline. The chain combines TRBV7-7 with TRBJ2-3; D gene uncertain. The CDR3 is 13 amino acids. CDR1 is SSHAT and CDR2 is FNYEAQ in the germline V gene (reference sequence). In DNA form, the CDR3 reads TGTGCTAGCAGTCGGACCTACACAGATACGCAGTATTTT. It is translated as CASSRTYTDTQYF.

The DNA of the CDR3 is TGTGCCAGTAGTATCCCCGGGACAGGTTATGGCAATGAGCAGTTCTTC. Amino acids: CASSIPGTGYGNEQFF. The chain combines TRBV19 with TRBJ2-1; 8 nucleotides agree with TRBD1. V lost 3 bases, J lost 6 bases, and 10 bases stayed unmatched. CDR3 length: 16 amino acids. The germline V gene has CDR1 LNHDA and CDR2 SQIVND (reference sequence). The full variable domain, its missing parts supplied by reference TRBV19 and TRBJ2-1, is DGGITQSPKYLFRKEGQNVTLSCEQNLNHDAMYWYRQDPGQGLRLIYYSQIVNDFQKGDIAEGYSVSREKKESFPLTVTSAQKNPTAFYLCASSIPGTGYGNEQFFGPGTRLTVL.

This clonotype was seen a few times. The chain has TRBV24-1 and TRBJ1-4; D is unclear. The ends were cut back, 5 bases at V and 14 bases at J, with 8 bases in the middle. CDR3 length: 10 amino acids. Germline values: CDR1 KGHDR, CDR2 SFDVKD. CDR3 nucleotides: TGTGCCACCAGTGTCAGTCATCTGTTTTTT. It codes for CATSVSHLFF.

The table lists this clonotype with many counts. V usage is TRBV20-1 and J usage is TRBJ1-5; D might be TRBD1 (6 bases). The CDR3 spans 16 residues. V gave up 6 bases and J gave up 2 bases, with 20 bases separating them. Germline CDR1 and CDR2: DFQATT and SNEGSKA (reference sequence). CDR3 nucleotide sequence: TGCAGTGCAGCAAGACGGGCGGGGGCTCGCAATCAGCCCCAGCATTTT. Translated: CSAARRAGARNQPQHF.

Points on this clonotype: A junction end diverges from the germline sequence, so it may reflect a read error. The chain recombines TRBV10-2 with TRBJ2-5, with a weak D call TRBD2 (5 bases). Germline V gene sequence: CDR1 WSHSY, CDR2 SAAADI. The CDR3 covers 12 residues. CDR3 DNA: TGCGTCAGCAGTGAAGGACTTGAGACCCAGTACTTC. This gives the protein CVSSEGLETQYF.

This clonotype was observed a few times. The V gene is TRBV10-3, the J gene TRBJ2-3; maybe TRBD2 (6 bases). The CDR3 length is 16 residues. Trimming removed 3 bases at V and 2 bases at J, with 15 bases between. Germline V gene data show CDR1 as ENHRY and CDR2 as SYGVKD. CDR3 sequence: CAISDRDSFSTDTQYF. The CDR3 nucleotides are TGTGCCATCAGTGACCGGGACTCCTTTTCCACAGATACGCAGTATTTT.